The 18 T cell receptor beta chains in this list originate from one sample, sequenced in a study of vaccination and CD4 T cells after COVID-19. Oncomine TCR Beta short-read sequencing was applied to DNA from cultured CD4+ T cells. TCRdb re-called the PCR reads through MiXCR, storing one row per CDR3 protein. The data show about 24,000 distinct CDR3 sequences, about two fifths seen once. Indicated time point: late sampling 161 to 241 days after vaccination in a few convalescent patients. Treatment indicated: approximately 9-day PBMC culture with coronavirus spike peptide pools or control peptides (ViraFEST assay). Their cognate antigens are unknown. The sequences come from CD4+ T cells from blood, cultured in vitro, collected about 7 months after SARS-CoV-2 vaccination. Receptors were obtained from a human donor who had recovered from COVID-19.

The chain has TRBV27 and TRBJ2-2, with D perhaps given as TRBD1 or TRBD2 (5 bases each). This CDR3 comprises 15 residues. The germline V gene encodes CDR1 MNHEY and CDR2 SMNVEV (reference sequence). V shed 4 bases and J shed 1 base, with 10 bases lying between them. This CDR3 reads CASSWGPMNTGELFF. CDR3 bases: TGTGCCAGCAGTTGGGGACCTATGAACACCGGGGAGCTGTTTTTT.

This clonotype appeared a single time. This sequence joins TRBV6-5 and TRBJ2-3, with D uncertain. Trimming cost V 1 base and J 4 bases, with 9 bases left between them. CDR1 and CDR2 (germline): MNHEY, SVGAGI. The CDR3 runs 14 residues. Here the CDR3 reads CASSYLRSADTQYF. DNA for the CDR3: TGTGCCAGCAGTTACTTACGCTCGGCAGATACGCAGTATTTT.

CDR3 region: CASRSSGGGLTF. The DNA of the CDR3 is TGTGCCAGCAGATCCTCTGGTGGGGGACTCACCTTC. The chain couples TRBV2 to TRBJ1-2, with D perhaps TRBD1 (5 bases). Germline CDR1 SNHLY, CDR2 FYNNEI. The CDR3 spans 12 residues. Trimming removed 6 bases from V and 13 bases from J, with 18 bases in between.

The chain employs TRBV27 and TRBJ2-3; 7 bases agree with TRBD2. Trimming cost V 4 bases and J 2 bases; bases outside gene matches: 12. Germline loops: CDR1 MNHEY, CDR2 SMNVEV (reference sequence). This CDR3 is 17 amino acids long. The CDR3 bases are TGTGCCAGCAGTTCCCCCCCTAGAGGGAGGGACACAGATACGCAGTATTTT. Its translation: CASSSPPRGRDTDTQYF.

This clonotype appeared once. V and J are TRBV10-3 and TRBJ2-3; D unresolved. V was cut by 6 bases and J by 3 bases, with 4 bases left in between. CDR1 ENHRY and CDR2 SYGVKD come from the germline V gene. The CDR3 is made up of 11 amino acids. The CDR3 here is CAISATDTQYF. As DNA, the CDR3 is TGTGCCATCAGCGCAACAGATACGCAGTATTTT.

The chain recombines TRBV7-2 with TRBJ2-2; D is possibly TRBD1 (5 bases). V gave up 5 bases and J gave up 6 bases, with 13 bases separating them. The CDR3 totals 14 residues. The germline gives CDR1 SGHTA, CDR2 FQGNSA. Here the CDR3 reads CASSLTQGSGELFF. The CDR3 DNA reads TGTGCCAGCAGCCTGACGCAGGGATCCGGGGAGCTGTTTTTT.

V and J are TRBV6-1 and TRBJ1-5, with 7 nucleotides matching TRBD1. The CDR3 totals 14 residues. The germline V gene encodes CDR1 MNHNS and CDR2 SASEGT. Trimming took 6 bases from V and 3 from J; bases not matched to a gene: 5. CDR3 amino acids: CASRVTGINQPQHF. The CDR3 nucleotides are TGTGCCAGCAGGGTGACAGGGATCAATCAGCCCCAGCATTTT.

The chain joins TRBV19 to TRBJ1-1, with D unclear. This CDR3 spans 12 amino acids. V was shortened by 5 bases and J by 1 base, with 5 bases between the two germline ends. CDR1 is LNHDA, CDR2 SQIVND, per germline (reference sequence). The CDR3 is CASSRQNTEAFF. Written as DNA, the CDR3 is TGTGCCAGTAGTCGGCAGAACACTGAAGCTTTCTTT.

Only a few counts were recorded for this clonotype. The gene calls are TRBV7-8 and TRBJ1-1; D is unresolved. The germline V and J ends were trimmed by 1 base and 3 bases, with 6 bases remaining between them. The CDR3 has 13 residues. Germline lookup yields CDR1 SGHVS and CDR2 FQNEAQ. The CDR3 sequence is CASSLVRDTEAFF. In nucleotides, the CDR3 is TGTGCCAGCAGCTTAGTACGGGACACTGAAGCTTTCTTT. The entire variable domain, with the rest obtained from reference TRBV7-8 and TRBJ1-1, is as follows: GAGVSQSPRYKVAKRGQDVALRCDPISGHVSLFWYQQALGQGPEFLTYFQNEAQLDKSGLPSDRFFAERPEGSVSTLKIQRTQQEDSAVYLCASSLVRDTEAFFGQGTRLTVV.

This chain links TRBV28 with TRBJ1-2; D may be TRBD1 (6 bases). The CDR3 consists of 13 residues. Trimming removed 6 bases at V and 5 bases at J, with 13 bases between. CDR1 and CDR2 (germline): MDHEN, SYDVKM. The CDR3 sequence is CASSAGRGYGYTF. Written as DNA, the CDR3 is TGTGCCAGCAGCGCCGGCAGGGGTTATGGCTACACCTTC.

By its share, this clonotype is medium-sized. J is TRBJ1-2 and V is TRBV20-1, with D uncertain. This CDR3 has 13 amino acids. The ends were cut back, 1 base at V and 0 bases at J, with 6 bases in the middle. Germline V gene data show CDR1 as DFQATT and CDR2 as SNEGSKA (reference sequence). CDR3 DNA: TGCAGTGCTAGAGCGAAGGCTAACTATGGCTACACCTTC. Protein sequence: CSARAKANYGYTF.

The chain carries TRBV6-1 and TRBJ2-7; D remains unclear. V was shortened by 8 bases and J by 2 bases, with 13 bases between the two germline ends. CDR3 length equals 13 residues. Germline V gene lookup returns CDR1 MNHNS and CDR2 SASEGT. CDR3 nucleotides: TGTGCCAGCTTCTCCCCAGGCACCTACGAGCAGTACTTC. It translates to CASFSPGTYEQYF.

This clonotype was picked up a small number of times. J is TRBJ2-3 and V is TRBV2; D gene ambiguous. Germline lookup yields CDR1 SNHLY and CDR2 FYNNEI. CDR3 length equals 11 residues. V was shortened by 6 bases and J by 1 base, with 2 bases between the two germline ends. DNA for the CDR3: TGTGCCAGCAGCCGCACAGATACGCAGTATTTT. It translates to CASSRTDTQYF.

This clonotype was found a few times. The V and J genes are TRBV20-1 and TRBJ1-1; D remains ambiguous. The CDR3 length is 13 residues. The germline V gene encodes CDR1 DFQATT and CDR2 SNEGSKA (reference sequence). V was cut by 5 bases and J by 0 bases, with 10 bases left in between. CDR3 in amino acids: CSAGRNLNTEAFF. The CDR3 DNA is TGCAGTGCTGGACGGAACTTGAACACTGAAGCTTTCTTT.

This chain joins TRBV7-9 and TRBJ2-5; the D is unclear. The CDR3 is 12 amino acids. The V and J ends lost 5 bases and 4 bases respectively, with 8 bases between them. From germline, CDR1 is SEHNR and CDR2 FQNEAQ (reference sequence). DNA for the CDR3: TGTGCCAGCAGCCCGTCCCTAGAGACCCAGTACTTC. This codes for CASSPSLETQYF.

This chain links TRBV20-1 with TRBJ1-1; 9 positions agree with TRBD1. This CDR3 is built from 17 residues. The junction had 17 bases not matched to a gene; V was cut back by 5 bases and J by 4 bases. Germline values: CDR1 DFQATT, CDR2 SNEGSKA (reference sequence). CDR3 sequence: CSAWPGQGVFFGTEAFF. The DNA of the CDR3 is TGCAGTGCTTGGCCGGGACAGGGTGTTTTTTTTGGCACTGAAGCTTTCTTT.

V and J are TRBV28 and TRBJ1-2; 10 bases agree with TRBD1. Germline values: CDR1 MDHEN, CDR2 SYDVKM. The CDR3 contains 13 residues. V lost 5 bases and J lost 7; bases outside the gene matches: 4. The CDR3 spells CASSLRTGGGYTF. CDR3 sequence (DNA): TGTGCCAGCAGTCTAAGGACAGGGGGTGGCTACACCTTC.

The sample holds a few counts of this clonotype. The chain employs TRBV20-1 and TRBJ2-1; D gene ambiguous. V was clipped by 3 bases and J by 3 bases, with 6 bases between them. The CDR3 totals 12 residues. Germline V gene lookup returns CDR1 DFQATT and CDR2 SNEGSKA (reference sequence). CDR3 amino acids: CSASRYYNEQFF. DNA for the CDR3: TGCAGTGCTAGTCGCTACTACAATGAGCAGTTCTTC.